This TCR beta chain was retrieved from a study of cytomegalovirus exposure and HLA in healthy donors. Study-wide points: An observed cluster of highly shared sequence variants was recorded as a likely sequencing artifact.

In regard to this clone: What it binds is unknown.

The study ran its PCR with 60 Vbeta and 13 Jbeta primers. The method was immunoSEQ multiplex PCR; TCRdb's version includes in-frame clones alone and lacks a portion of them. The repertoire holds some 150,000 clones, roughly four fifths seen once, with 3.5% to 5.5% in the top ten. The sample comprised PBMCs. This TCR came from a man between 40 and 49 years old in good health and CMV-seronegative.

The CDR3 nucleotides are TGCGCCAGCAGCCTGGACGGGGAATTTCGGGAAGCTTTCTTT. It specifies CASSLDGEFREAFF. This chain links TRBV4-3 with TRBJ1-1; D remains ambiguous. The germline CDR1 and CDR2 sequences are LGHNA and YSLEER. This CDR3 is 14 amino acids long. Trimming stripped 4 bases from V and 8 bases from J, with 17 bases between.